Presented here are 15 T cell receptor beta chains from one specimen sequenced in a study of neoadjuvant anti-PD-1 for oral cavity cancer. The data were produced by immunoSEQ multiplex PCR, yet TCRdb's version contains in-frame clones alone and is incomplete. The sample includes tens of thousands of clones, approximately 81% of them seen just once. Time point indicated: after neoadjuvant nivolumab, at surgical resection. Specimen: PBMCs, collected after nivolumab (anti-PD-1) treatment. These receptors came from a person aged 40 to 85 with oral cavity squamous cell carcinoma.

V is TRBV27 and J is TRBJ2-1; maybe TRBD1 (6 bases). Trimming shortened V by 6 bases and J by 3 bases, and 9 bases separated the two germline ends. Germline-derived CDR1 and CDR2 are MNHEY and SMNVEV (reference sequence). The CDR3 has 13 residues. The CDR3 DNA reads as TGTGCCAGCAGGGACAGCTTCTACAATGAGCAGTTCTTC. It codes for CASRDSFYNEQFF.

This clone was recorded a few times. The rearrangement uses TRBV28 and TRBJ1-5; D call uncertain. V lost 6 bases, J lost 5 bases, and 11 bases lay in between. The CDR3 contains 13 residues. Germline loops: CDR1 MDHEN, CDR2 SYDVKM. The CDR3 reads CASRVMSDQPQHF. In nucleotides, the CDR3 is TGTGCCAGCAGGGTGATGAGCGATCAGCCCCAGCATTTT. Filled out from reference TRBV28 and TRBJ1-5, the complete variable domain reads DVKVTQSSRYLVKRTGEKVFLECVQDMDHENMFWYRQDPGLGLRLIYFSYDVKMKEKGDIPEGYSVSREKKERFSLILESASTNQTSMYLCASRVMSDQPQHFGDGTRLSIL.

The genes are TRBV7-9 and TRBJ2-7; TRBD2 matches 15 bases. With 5 bases clipped from V and 5 bases from J, the junction kept 7 bases outside the gene matches. CDR1 and CDR2 from the germline V gene are SEHNR and FQNEAQ (reference sequence). The CDR3 extends over 16 amino acids. As DNA, the CDR3 is TGTGCCAGCAGCCCGGGACTAGCGGGAGGCTGGAACGAGCAGTACTTC. Translating it yields CASSPGLAGGWNEQYF.

The rearrangement links TRBV7-8 to TRBJ1-1, with D perhaps matching TRBD1 (5 bases). There are 15 residues in the CDR3. Per the germline V gene, CDR1 is SGHVS and CDR2 is FQNEAQ. V lost 5 bases and J 3 bases, leaving 16 bases between the germline ends. CDR3 in amino acids: CASSKAQGLDTEAFF. The CDR3 DNA reads TGTGCCAGCAGCAAGGCGCAGGGTCTGGACACTGAAGCTTTCTTT. The full variable domain, rest sourced from reference TRBV7-8 and TRBJ1-1, is GAGVSQSPRYKVAKRGQDVALRCDPISGHVSLFWYQQALGQGPEFLTYFQNEAQLDKSGLPSDRFFAERPEGSVSTLKIQRTQQEDSAVYLCASSKAQGLDTEAFFGQGTRLTVV.

The chain joins TRBV2 to TRBJ2-6, with unresolved D. In germline, CDR1 is SNHLY, CDR2 FYNNEI. The CDR3 consists of 15 residues. The V and J ends lost 3 bases and 0 bases respectively, with 6 bases between them. Here the CDR3 reads CASSDPSSGANVLTF. The CDR3 DNA follows: TGTGCCAGCAGTGATCCCAGCTCTGGGGCCAACGTCCTGACTTTC.

The rearrangement links TRBV5-4 to TRBJ1-2; 10 nucleotides line up with TRBD1. The trim removed 0 bases at V and 7 bases at J, leaving 6 bases unmatched. CDR1 and CDR2 from the germline V gene are SGHNT and YYREEE (reference sequence). The CDR3 has 15 residues. In nucleotides, the CDR3 is TGTGCCAGCAGCTTGGGGACAGGGGGAACCGGTGGCTACACCTTC. This codes for CASSLGTGGTGGYTF.

This clone was seen only once. The V gene is TRBV7-8, the J gene TRBJ1-1, with D unresolved. Trimming pared 4 bases from V and 0 bases from J, leaving 9 bases between. This CDR3 spans 14 amino acids. The germline CDR1 and CDR2 sequences are SGHVS and FQNEAQ. As DNA, the CDR3 is TGTGCCAGCAGCTCCAGAAATCTGAACACTGAAGCTTTCTTT. As protein: CASSSRNLNTEAFF.

The J gene is TRBJ1-1, the V gene TRBV9; D remains unclear. V lost 0 bases, J lost 5 bases, and 14 bases lay in between. The CDR3 is 15 amino acids. Germline loops: CDR1 SGDLS, CDR2 YYNGEE. In DNA form, the CDR3 reads TGTGCCAGCAGCGTAGTGCCATACCTAGAGACTGAAGCTTTCTTT. It encodes CASSVVPYLETEAFF.

The chain is built from TRBV2 and TRBJ2-5; D is perhaps TRBD1 (6 bases). V lost 4 bases and J 1 base, leaving 13 bases between the germline ends. Germline CDR1 SNHLY, CDR2 FYNNEI. There are 15 residues in the CDR3. CDR3 DNA sequence: TGTGCCAGCAGTGCTCCCGGGACACTCCAAGAGACCCAGTACTTC. The encoded protein is CASSAPGTLQETQYF.

The chain links TRBV5-5 to TRBJ2-7; D call uncertain. V dropped 2 bases and J dropped 3 bases, with 3 bases sitting between them. The germline V gene encodes CDR1 SGHKS and CDR2 YYEKEE (reference sequence). This CDR3 spans 11 amino acids. The CDR3 spells CASSFSYEQYF. The CDR3 DNA sequence: TGTGCCAGCAGCTTCAGCTACGAGCAGTACTTC. The full variable domain, with the rest looked up from reference TRBV5-5 and TRBJ2-7, is DAGVTQSPTHLIKTRGQQVTLRCSPISGHKSVSWYQQVLGQGPQFIFQYYEKEERGRGNFPDRFSARQFPNYSSELNVNALLLGDSALYLCASSFSYEQYFGPGTRLTVT.

The chain recombines TRBV28 with TRBJ1-2; possible D gene TRBD1, 6 bases. Trimming cost V 5 bases and J 4 bases, with 17 bases left between them. Per the germline V gene, CDR1 is MDHEN and CDR2 is SYDVKM. The CDR3 contains 15 residues. CDR3 residues: CASSLGQPPGYGYTF. CDR3 DNA: TGTGCCAGCAGTCTGGGACAACCCCCGGGCTATGGCTACACCTTC.

The chain links TRBV6-1 to TRBJ1-2; maybe TRBD1 (5 bases). The CDR3 totals 13 residues. Germline CDR1 is MNHNS and CDR2 is SASEGT. The V and J ends lost 5 bases and 6 bases respectively, with 13 bases between them. CDR3 sequence reads: CASSKIPRDGYTF. The CDR3 DNA reads TGTGCCAGCAGTAAGATTCCCAGGGATGGCTACACCTTC.

This chain joins TRBV6-7 and TRBJ2-4, with 8 bases that match TRBD2. TRBV6-7 is recorded as an ORF, its role being uncertain. The V segment lost 8 bases and the J segment 5 bases; nucleotides outside the gene matches: 20. This CDR3 is built from 18 residues. CDR3 bases: TGTGCCAGCCCTTCATCTCCAGCGGGAGATTTTGAGGAAAACATTCAGTACTTC. Translated, it gives CASPSSPAGDFEENIQYF.

The chain uses TRBV19 and TRBJ1-1; the D gene is possibly TRBD1 (5 bases). Germline V gene lookup returns CDR1 LNHDA and CDR2 SQIVND (reference sequence). The CDR3 extends over 14 amino acids. Trimming cost V 5 bases and J 5 bases, with 15 bases left between them. DNA for the CDR3: TGTGCCAGTAGTGTAAGGGGCGGCGGGACTGAAGCTTTCTTT. Amino acids: CASSVRGGGTEAFF.

This clone occurred once. The genes are TRBV28 and TRBJ2-5; D is ambiguous. The CDR3 covers 13 residues. Germline CDR1 is MDHEN and CDR2 is SYDVKM. Deletions cut 10 bases from V and 1 base from J, with 13 bases between. DNA for the CDR3: TGTGCCATCCGTGGAGCCGCCCAAGAGACCCAGTACTTC. Amino acid sequence: CAIRGAAQETQYF. The variable domain in full, with the rest retrieved from reference TRBV28 and TRBJ2-5, is DVKVTQSSRYLVKRTGEKVFLECVQDMDHENMFWYRQDPGLGLRLIYFSYDVKMKEKGDIPEGYSVSREKKERFSLILESASTNQTSMYLCAIRGAAQETQYFGPGTRLLVL.